This T cell receptor beta chain comes out of a study of metastatic and nonmetastatic thyroid tumors. Study background: Where malignant and benign thyroid patients were concerned, repertoires were compared across blood and tumor or nodule tissue. General study findings and limits: Reports indicated that malignant thyroid tumors showed significantly higher TCR beta diversity than benign nodules did, in blood and tumor.

This clone was picked up a small number of times. The antigen is not known. Since a much larger clone is just one base distant, this may be a read error. Original methodology: The authors used CDR3 differences across clinicopathological groups to build a distant-metastasis classifier for papillary thyroid cancer. TCRdb re-called the PCR reads through MiXCR. The V and J calls shown here were made by TCRdb, not taken from the authors' results. The sample holds about 40,000 clones, approximately 10% seen once. From germline, CDR1 is SNHLY and CDR2 FYNNEI. CDR3 length: 12 residues. The V end lost 5 bases, the J end lost 8 bases, and 10 bases lay between the germline ends. Nobody among the patients had been given any treatment before thyroid surgery.

The TCR was taken from a female donor with papillary thyroid cancer or a benign thyroid nodule (not recorded which). Some clones in this sample may be carry-over from other donors' samples. Material for sequencing was blood. The chain couples TRBV2 to TRBJ2-4, with D perhaps TRBD1 (6 bases). Here the CDR3 reads CASSYTGYIQYF. For the CDR3, the DNA is TGTGCCAGCAGTTACACAGGGTACATTCAGTACTTC.